The text below deals with one TCR beta chain. Its specificity is unknown. Exclusions: uncontrolled infection, other autoimmune disease, pregnancy, lactation. The diagnostic basis comprised clinical symptoms, serum thyroxine and TRAb, thyroid ultrasound and orbital computed tomography. This record belongs to a study of T cells in Graves' hyperthyroidism and ophthalmopathy. Study results and caveats: Through a model of 13 V-J features, ophthalmopathy was separated from stable hyperthyroidism.

The CDR3 covers 13 residues. CDR1 is LNHDA, CDR2 SQIVND, per germline (reference sequence). The germline V and J ends were trimmed by 10 bases and 0 bases, with 12 bases remaining between them. Amplification of TCR beta CDR3 regions was performed using RNA transcripts as template. Carried out on the TCR CDR3, a first-round RT-PCR used the HTBI primer set. TCRdb redid the calling of the multiplex PCR reads with MiXCR, one entry per CDR3 protein. The sample consists of 660,000 or so distinct CDR3 sequences, about 45% of them appearing once. The sequence derives from an adult man with Graves' disease, either hyperthyroidism or ophthalmopathy (not recorded which). Specimen: peripheral blood or thyroid tissue (not recorded which). The chain combines TRBV19 with TRBJ1-2, with D unresolved. CDR3 DNA sequence: TGTGCCACCAGCTCCAACGCTAACTATGGCTACACCTTC. Protein sequence: CATSSNANYGYTF.